The 31 T cell receptor beta chains given below trace back to one sample, sequenced in a study of somatic mutations in cytotoxic T cells in rheumatoid arthritis. Clones were sequenced by immunoSEQ multiplex PCR, and TCRdb holds only the in-frame ones, with some missing. The sample contains about 19,000 clones, 86% of which appear only once. The sequenced sample consisted of CD8+ T cells sorted from blood. The receptors here all came from a man aged 35-49 years in good health.

The V gene is TRBV19, the J gene TRBJ2-1; D is undetermined. The CDR3 consists of 16 residues. V was pared by 3 bases and J by 0 bases, with 12 bases between. Germline-derived CDR1 and CDR2 are LNHDA and SQIVND (reference sequence). This CDR3 is CASSMMVANSYNEQFF. CDR3 coding DNA: TGTGCCAGTAGTATGATGGTTGCTAACTCCTACAATGAGCAGTTCTTC.

The CDR3 sequence is CASSLGTGMNNEQFF. The CDR3, as DNA: TGCGCCAGCAGCTTGGGGACAGGGATGAACAATGAGCAGTTCTTC. V gene TRBV5-1 combines with J gene TRBJ2-1; 8 positions match TRBD1. The V gene's germline CDR1 is SGHRS and CDR2 YFSETQ. CDR3 length: 15 residues. V lost 0 bases and J lost 5; bases outside the gene matches: 4.

The chain is built from TRBV6-4 and TRBJ1-3; maybe TRBD1 (6 bases). Germline CDR1 and CDR2: MRHNA and SNTAGT. The CDR3 runs 15 residues. Trimming left V 8 bases short and J 0 bases short, with 14 bases between. This chain's CDR3 is CASDGQQCSGNTIYF. The DNA for the CDR3 is TGTGCCAGCGACGGACAGCAATGCTCTGGAAACACCATATATTTT.

The V gene is TRBV7-6, the J gene TRBJ2-3; D remains unclear. V was pared by 5 bases and J by 6 bases, with 15 bases between. The CDR3 has 14 residues. Germline lookup yields CDR1 SGHVS and CDR2 FNYEAQ. The CDR3 protein is CASSLGIEDDTQYF. The DNA of the CDR3 is TGTGCCAGCAGCCTAGGGATCGAGGACGATACGCAGTATTTT.

The J gene is TRBJ1-2, the V gene TRBV27, with 8 bases lining up with TRBD1. The CDR3 is made up of 14 amino acids. CDR1 is MNHEY, CDR2 SMNVEV, per germline (reference sequence). Germline trimming cut 6 bases from V and 4 bases from J; bases unmatched to any gene: 7. DNA of the CDR3: TGTGCCAGCAGCCGGACAGGGCCTGTCTATGGCTACACCTTC. Amino acid sequence: CASSRTGPVYGYTF.

The gene calls are TRBV4-3 and TRBJ2-7, with 11 bases that match TRBD2. Germline CDR1 LGHNA, CDR2 YSLEER. V trimming: 0 bases; J trimming: 2 bases; junction bases outside the gene matches: 9. This CDR3 is 18 amino acids long. The CDR3 region has the DNA TGCGCCAGCAGCCAAGATCTCGGGCCGACTAGCGGGACCTACGAGCAGTACTTC. Translating gives CASSQDLGPTSGTYEQYF.

In this sample, this clone turned up once. The chain joins TRBV11-2 to TRBJ2-5, with D possibly being TRBD1 or TRBD2 (6 bases each). The CDR3 covers 17 residues. Germline V CDR1 and CDR2: SGHAT, FQNNGV. Trimming stripped 0 bases from V and 5 bases from J, with 19 bases between. CDR3 amino acids: CASSLEYGGQGEETQYF. CDR3 coding DNA: TGTGCCAGCAGCTTAGAGTATGGGGGGCAGGGCGAGGAGACCCAGTACTTC.

This chain links TRBV7-6 with TRBJ1-2; weak D call: TRBD1 (5 bases). In germline, CDR1 is SGHVS, CDR2 FNYEAQ. V lost 5 bases, J lost 6 bases, and 16 bases lay in between. The CDR3 runs 14 residues. CDR3 DNA sequence: TGTGCCAGCAGCCTAACAGCGGCGGGGGATGGCTACACCTTC. Translation gives CASSLTAAGDGYTF.

This clone was detected only a few times. The chain carries TRBV7-9 and TRBJ2-1; 9 bases are a match to TRBD2. Germline V lookup: CDR1 SEHNR, CDR2 FQNEAQ (reference sequence). The CDR3 covers 15 residues. Trimming at V came to 5 bases and at J to 5 bases, leaving 7 bases not matched to a gene. The chain's CDR3 is CASSAWTSANNEQFF. The CDR3 region has the DNA TGTGCCAGCAGCGCCTGGACTAGCGCAAACAATGAGCAGTTCTTC.

The rearrangement links TRBV10-1 to TRBJ2-3; D ambiguous. The germline V and J ends were trimmed by 2 bases and 2 bases, with 14 bases remaining between them. Germline values: CDR1 WNHNN, CDR2 SYGVQD (reference sequence). This CDR3 contains 16 residues. This CDR3 is CASSERAERPTDTQYF. The CDR3 coding sequence is TGCGCCAGCAGTGAGCGGGCAGAAAGACCCACAGATACGCAGTATTTT.

Only a few counts were recorded for this clone. The chain couples TRBV2 to TRBJ2-7; 7 bases align to TRBD1. Trimming removed 6 bases from V and 2 bases from J; junction bases left unmatched: 7. This CDR3 has 14 residues. Germline CDR1 is SNHLY and CDR2 is FYNNEI. The CDR3 loop reads CASRETGLPYEQYF. The CDR3 coding sequence is TGTGCCAGCAGGGAGACAGGGCTGCCCTACGAGCAGTACTTC.

The chain combines TRBV9 with TRBJ2-1; no definite D call. The V end was cut by 4 bases, the J end by 5 bases, with 4 bases between. Germline CDR1 reads SGDLS; CDR2 reads YYNGEE. The CDR3 totals 11 residues. CDR3 nucleotides: TGTGCCAGCAGCCCGCACAATGAGCAGTTCTTC. This codes for CASSPHNEQFF.

This clone was seen only a few times. The chain carries TRBV27 and TRBJ2-1; D perhaps matches TRBD1 (6 bases). Trimming stripped 6 bases from V and 0 bases from J, with 12 bases between. This CDR3 region has 15 residues. CDR1 is MNHEY and CDR2 is SMNVEV in the germline V gene (reference sequence). The CDR3 DNA reads as TGTGCCAGCAGCCTGCAAGGGGGCTCCTACAATGAGCAGTTCTTC. This sequence encodes CASSLQGGSYNEQFF.

The genes are TRBV4-3 and TRBJ1-1; D is uncertain. Per the germline V gene, CDR1 is LGHNA and CDR2 is YSLEER. The length of the CDR3 is 14 residues. Between the trimmed V and J ends, which lost 3 bases and 4 bases, there was a span of 12 bases. As DNA, the CDR3 is TGCGCCAGCAGCCAGAGGGTTGGTAGCACTGAAGCTTTCTTT. Amino acid sequence: CASSQRVGSTEAFF.

The DNA of the CDR3 is TGTGCCAGCTCACCCCGCGACCGACAGCCCCAGCATTTT. Its protein product is CASSPRDRQPQHF. The V call is TRBV18, the J call TRBJ1-5, with D unclear. Germline V gene data show CDR1 as KGHSH and CDR2 as LQKENI. The CDR3 consists of 13 residues. V shed 3 bases and J shed 7 bases, with 10 bases lying between them.

The rearrangement joins TRBV10-3 to TRBJ2-7; a weak D match, TRBD2 (5 bases). Trimming stripped 7 bases from V and 0 bases from J, with 16 bases between. This CDR3 contains 15 residues. Looked up from germline, CDR1 is ENHRY and CDR2 is SYGVKD. In DNA form, the CDR3 reads TGTGCCATCACCGAGAGGGTGGGGAGCTCCTACGAGCAGTACTTC. This sequence encodes CAITERVGSSYEQYF.

The chain is built from TRBV5-4 and TRBJ2-3, with D possibly matching TRBD1 (6 bases). V was trimmed by 1 base and J by 2 bases, leaving 17 bases between them. The CDR3 runs 17 residues. Germline loops: CDR1 SGHNT, CDR2 YYREEE (reference sequence). The CDR3 here is CASSLPRDNLFTDTQYF. DNA for the CDR3: TGTGCCAGCAGCTTGCCGAGGGACAACCTATTCACAGATACGCAGTATTTT.

This clone was seen a handful of times. The chain couples TRBV29-1 to TRBJ1-3, with 7 bases that match TRBD1. CDR1 is SQVTM and CDR2 is ANQGSEA in the germline V gene. V lost 6 bases, J lost 0 bases, and 2 bases stayed unmatched. This CDR3 has 13 amino acids. The CDR3 sequence: CSVAGGSGNTIYF. The CDR3 DNA sequence: TGCAGCGTCGCAGGGGGCTCTGGAAACACCATATATTTT.

Remarks on this clone: The sample has other DNA sequences that encode this CDR3 too. The rearrangement links TRBV5-1 to TRBJ2-7, with 10 bases identical to TRBD2. This CDR3 region has 15 residues. The germline V gene encodes CDR1 SGHRS and CDR2 YFSETQ. V was clipped by 4 bases and J by 4 bases; unmatched bases: 8. CDR3: CASSPRGSGRYEQYF. CDR3 coding DNA: TGCGCCAGCAGCCCACGAGGTAGCGGGAGGTACGAGCAGTACTTC.

The rearrangement uses TRBV7-3 and TRBJ2-1; no clear D gene. Between the trimmed V and J ends, which lost 5 bases and 4 bases, there was a span of 15 bases. This CDR3 is built from 15 residues. From germline, CDR1 is SGHTA and CDR2 FQGTGA. Here the CDR3 reads CASSPELASYNEQFF. The DNA of the CDR3 is TGTGCCAGCAGCCCGGAATTAGCTAGTTACAATGAGCAGTTCTTC.

This rearrangement joins TRBV19 to TRBJ1-5; possible D gene TRBD1, 6 bases. V lost 0 bases to trimming and J lost 2 bases, with 11 bases between them. Germline-derived CDR1 and CDR2 are LNHDA and SQIVND (reference sequence). CDR3 length equals 16 residues. CDR3 in DNA: TGTGCCAGTAGTATAGACGCAGGGGAAGGCAATCAGCCCCAGCATTTT. It codes for CASSIDAGEGNQPQHF.

The rearrangement links TRBV6-5 to TRBJ2-4, with 7 nucleotides matching TRBD2. Germline lookup yields CDR1 MNHEY and CDR2 SVGAGI. The CDR3 sequence is 14 residues long. Unmatched junction bases numbered 7, after V lost 2 bases and J lost 9 bases. CDR3 sequence (DNA): TGTGCCAGCAGTTACGAGACTAGCCCCCGCATTCAGTACTTC. It codes for CASSYETSPRIQYF.

The rearrangement links TRBV27 to TRBJ2-3, with 8 bases aligning to TRBD2. CDR1 and CDR2 from the germline V gene are MNHEY and SMNVEV (reference sequence). Losses at the gene ends were 6 bases for V and 5 bases for J; bases not matched to a gene: 4. This CDR3 comprises 13 residues. CDR3 sequence: CASRWLAGDTQYF. The DNA of the CDR3 is TGTGCCAGCAGGTGGCTAGCGGGAGATACGCAGTATTTT.

This clone was seen just once. This rearrangement joins TRBV27 to TRBJ2-1, with TRBD2 matching over 11 bases. Germline loops: CDR1 MNHEY, CDR2 SMNVEV (reference sequence). This CDR3 has 16 amino acids. The V and J ends lost 7 bases and 1 base, in that order; junction bases with no gene match: 6. The DNA of the CDR3 is TGTGCCAGCACCCTTCTAGCGGGAGGTTCCTACAATGAGCAGTTCTTC. Translated: CASTLLAGGSYNEQFF.

This chain links TRBV28 with TRBJ2-2, with TRBD2 identical over 7 bases. V was pared by 1 base and J by 4 bases, with 9 bases of the junction left unmatched. The germline gives CDR1 MDHEN, CDR2 SYDVKM. This CDR3 has 17 amino acids. The chain's CDR3 is CASSLSIGGSGTGELFF. The CDR3 DNA is TGTGCCAGCAGTTTATCAATCGGGGGGTCGGGCACCGGGGAGCTGTTTTTT.

Here the CDR3 reads CASSLYELAVQYF. As DNA, the CDR3 is TGTGCCAGCAGTTTATATGAACTAGCGGTGCAGTACTTC. This chain connects TRBV27 to TRBJ2-7, with TRBD2 matching 8 bases. This CDR3 comprises 13 residues. V shed 1 base and J 9 bases; nucleotides not matched to a gene: 5. The germline V gene has CDR1 MNHEY and CDR2 SMNVEV (reference sequence).

This clone appeared a few times. Different DNA sequences within this sample yield the same CDR3. The chain joins TRBV5-5 to TRBJ2-2; D is uncertain. Germline CDR1 and CDR2: SGHKS and YYEKEE (reference sequence). The germline V and J ends were trimmed by 0 bases and 4 bases, with 10 bases remaining between them. This CDR3 is 15 amino acids long. The CDR3 here is CASSLGGVRTGELFF. The CDR3 DNA follows: TGTGCCAGCAGCTTGGGTGGGGTTCGCACCGGGGAGCTGTTTTTT.

The chain links TRBV21-1 to TRBJ2-5; TRBD2 reflects the table's D call only, with no check against the DNA. TRBV21-1 is assigned pseudogene status. CDR3 length equals 17 residues. The CDR3 region is CASSKLFERDRQETQYF. CDR3 nucleotides: TGTGCCAGCAGCAAGCTTTTCGAGCGGGACCGCCAAGAGACCCAGTACTTC.

CDR3 nucleotides: TGTGCCAGCCGCTGGAGCACTAACACTGAAGCTTTCTTT. This encodes CASRWSTNTEAFF. V and J are TRBV27 and TRBJ1-1; the D is unclear. The CDR3 loop spans 13 amino acids. V shed 8 bases and J shed 2 bases, with 12 bases lying between them. Germline V gives CDR1 MNHEY, CDR2 SMNVEV (reference sequence).

The V gene is TRBV27, the J gene TRBJ2-1, with TRBD2 matching 7 bases. Per the germline V gene, CDR1 is MNHEY and CDR2 is SMNVEV (reference sequence). Trimming took 6 bases from V and 10 from J; bases not matched to a gene: 18. This CDR3 comprises 16 residues. The CDR3: CASSPPGLAVWGEQFF. CDR3 coding DNA: TGTGCCAGCAGCCCGCCGGGGCTAGCGGTTTGGGGGGAGCAGTTCTTC.

V usage is TRBV11-2 and J usage is TRBJ2-4, with D perhaps matching TRBD1 (6 bases). Germline CDR1 reads SGHAT; CDR2 reads FQNNGV. The CDR3 sequence is 15 residues long. The V end was cut by 1 base, the J end by 7 bases, with 14 bases between. The CDR3: CASSLVYSGANIQYF. The CDR3 nucleotides read TGTGCCAGCAGCTTAGTTTATTCAGGGGCGAACATTCAGTACTTC.